The rows below give T cell receptor beta chains drawn from one sample of a study of T cells in localized non-small cell lung cancer. The method was immunoSEQ multiplex PCR; TCRdb's version includes in-frame clones alone and lacks a portion of them. Here the sample spans 50,000 to 75,000 clones, roughly nine tenths being singletons. Sequenced here: peripheral blood, sampled before any cancer treatment. The receptors originated from a man aged 40 to 70 with stage I lung adenocarcinoma. Both conserved end residues are part of each CDR3. The order of the fields is clone size, V gene, D gene, J gene, CDR3 protein, CDR3 DNA. The D gene is left open where the match is weak. Some rows mark clone size as missing; the rest say once, few, many or name a class of expanded clone.

abundance: -
v_gene: TRBV7-2
d_gene: -
j_gene: TRBJ1-3
CDR3aa: CASSLIWGSGNTIYF
CDR3nt: TGTGCCAGCAGCTTAATTTGGGGGTCTGGAAACACCATATATTTT

abundance: -
v_gene: TRBV25-1
d_gene: TRBD1
j_gene: TRBJ1-3
CDR3aa: CASSDRQGTNTIYF
CDR3nt: TGTGCCAGCAGTGATCGACAGGGCACAAACACCATATATTTT

abundance: -
v_gene: TRBV6-6
d_gene: -
j_gene: TRBJ1-1
CDR3aa: CASTLGTAEAFF
CDR3nt: TGTGCCAGCACCCTAGGGACGGCGGAAGCTTTCTTT

abundance: -
v_gene: TRBV7-9
d_gene: TRBD1
j_gene: TRBJ1-5
CDR3aa: CASSKGTGDESNQPQHF
CDR3nt: TGTGCCAGCAGCAAAGGGACAGGGGATGAGAGCAATCAGCCCCAGCATTTT

abundance: -
v_gene: TRBV13
d_gene: -
j_gene: TRBJ2-7
CDR3aa: CASTGKRSYEQYF
CDR3nt: TGTGCCAGCACGGGGAAGCGCTCCTACGAGCAGTACTTC

abundance: once
v_gene: TRBV4-2
d_gene: -
j_gene: TRBJ1-5
CDR3aa: CASSQDYSNQPQHF
CDR3nt: TGTGCCAGCAGCCAAGATTATAGCAATCAGCCCCAGCATTTT

abundance: -
v_gene: TRBV19
d_gene: TRBD1
j_gene: TRBJ1-1
CDR3aa: CASSRTGNTEAFF
CDR3nt: TGTGCCAGTAGTAGGACAGGGAACACTGAAGCTTTCTTT

abundance: -
v_gene: TRBV19
d_gene: -
j_gene: TRBJ1-1
CDR3aa: CASSTSGYTEAFF
CDR3nt: TGTGCCAGTAGTACCTCAGGGTACACTGAAGCTTTCTTT

abundance: -
v_gene: TRBV5-4
d_gene: -
j_gene: TRBJ2-1
CDR3aa: CASSLGESNEQFF
CDR3nt: TGTGCCAGCAGCTTGGGCGAGAGCAATGAGCAGTTCTTC

abundance: once
v_gene: TRBV6-1
d_gene: -
j_gene: TRBJ2-1
CDR3aa: CASSLLGISYNEQFF
CDR3nt: TGTGCCAGCAGTCTCCTAGGGATTTCCTACAATGAGCAGTTCTTC

abundance: -
v_gene: TRBV11-2
d_gene: -
j_gene: TRBJ2-2
CDR3aa: CASSFGGSTGELFF
CDR3nt: TGTGCCAGCAGCTTTGGGGGTAGCACCGGGGAGCTGTTTTTT

abundance: -
v_gene: TRBV6-5
d_gene: -
j_gene: TRBJ2-7
CDR3aa: CASSYTRSTYEQYF
CDR3nt: TGTGCCAGCAGTTATACCAGGAGTACTTACGAGCAGTACTTC

abundance: -
v_gene: TRBV18
d_gene: TRBD2
j_gene: TRBJ2-3
CDR3aa: CASSPPKGLAGGRSTDTQYF
CDR3nt: TGTGCCAGCTCACCACCTAAGGGACTAGCGGGAGGAAGGAGCACAGATACGCAGTATTTT

abundance: -
v_gene: TRBV5-5
d_gene: -
j_gene: TRBJ2-1
CDR3aa: CASSGQRAPYNEQFF
CDR3nt: TGTGCCAGCAGCGGACAGCGGGCTCCCTACAATGAGCAGTTCTTC

abundance: -
v_gene: TRBV6-4
d_gene: -
j_gene: TRBJ2-7
CDR3aa: CASSQGQYEQYF
CDR3nt: TGTGCCAGCAGTCAAGGCCAATACGAGCAGTACTTC

abundance: -
v_gene: TRBV18
d_gene: TRBD2
j_gene: TRBJ2-7
CDR3aa: CASSPLAGGYEQYF
CDR3nt: TGTGCCAGCTCACCCCTAGCGGGAGGGTACGAGCAGTACTTC

abundance: -
v_gene: TRBV5-4
d_gene: -
j_gene: TRBJ2-7
CDR3aa: CASSLEGLEQYF
CDR3nt: TGTGCCAGCAGCTTAGAAGGGCTCGAGCAGTACTTC

abundance: -
v_gene: TRBV10-1
d_gene: TRBD2
j_gene: TRBJ2-3
CDR3aa: CASSISGSGTDTQYF
CDR3nt: TGCGCCAGCAGCATTAGCGGGAGCGGCACAGATACGCAGTATTTT

abundance: -
v_gene: TRBV5-1
d_gene: -
j_gene: TRBJ2-1
CDR3aa: CASSPDHMSSYNEQFF
CDR3nt: TGCGCCAGCAGCCCAGATCACATGAGCTCCTACAATGAGCAGTTCTTC

abundance: -
v_gene: TRBV6-1
d_gene: -
j_gene: TRBJ1-1
CDR3aa: CASSEETYGWGNTEAFF
CDR3nt: TGTGCCAGCAGTGAAGAAACTTACGGGTGGGGGAACACTGAAGCTTTCTTT

abundance: -
v_gene: TRBV5-1
d_gene: -
j_gene: TRBJ2-7
CDR3aa: CASSLSRDEQYF
CDR3nt: TGCGCCAGCAGCTTGAGCCGGGACGAGCAGTACTTC

abundance: -
v_gene: TRBV29-1
d_gene: -
j_gene: TRBJ2-7
CDR3aa: CSVDDSSYEQYF
CDR3nt: TGCAGCGTTGATGACAGTTCCTACGAGCAGTACTTC

abundance: -
v_gene: TRBV20-1
d_gene: -
j_gene: TRBJ2-7
CDR3aa: CSAFNSYEQYF
CDR3nt: TGCAGTGCTTTCAACTCCTACGAGCAGTACTTC

abundance: -
v_gene: TRBV20-1
d_gene: -
j_gene: TRBJ2-7
CDR3aa: CSASSRYEQYF
CDR3nt: TGCAGTGCTTCCTCCCGCTACGAGCAGTACTTC

abundance: -
v_gene: TRBV2
d_gene: TRBD1
j_gene: TRBJ1-2
CDR3aa: CASSEARRGRVYGYTF
CDR3nt: TGTGCCAGCAGTGAAGCGCGAAGGGGGCGGGTCTATGGCTACACCTTC

abundance: -
v_gene: TRBV6-1
d_gene: -
j_gene: TRBJ2-3
CDR3aa: CASQYWGDTQYF
CDR3nt: TGTGCCAGTCAATACTGGGGGGATACGCAGTATTTT

abundance: once
v_gene: TRBV6-4
d_gene: -
j_gene: TRBJ2-5
CDR3aa: CASSAAPQETQYF
CDR3nt: TGTGCCAGCAGCGCGGCCCCTCAAGAGACCCAGTACTTC

abundance: -
v_gene: TRBV29-1
d_gene: TRBD1
j_gene: TRBJ2-2
CDR3aa: CSVESGQANTGELFF
CDR3nt: TGCAGCGTTGAATCGGGACAGGCAAACACCGGGGAGCTGTTTTTT

abundance: -
v_gene: TRBV7-3
d_gene: TRBD1
j_gene: TRBJ2-1
CDR3aa: CASARGTGSNEQFF
CDR3nt: TGTGCCAGCGCCCGCGGGACAGGGTCCAATGAGCAGTTCTTC

abundance: -
v_gene: TRBV6-4
d_gene: -
j_gene: TRBJ2-1
CDR3aa: CASRDSGAPYNEQFF
CDR3nt: TGTGCCAGCAGAGATAGCGGAGCCCCATACAATGAGCAGTTCTTC

abundance: -
v_gene: TRBV28
d_gene: TRBD1
j_gene: TRBJ1-2
CDR3aa: CASSSPIGQEKGYTF
CDR3nt: TGTGCCAGCAGTTCGCCAATTGGACAGGAGAAGGGCTACACCTTC

abundance: -
v_gene: TRBV6-6
d_gene: -
j_gene: TRBJ2-7
CDR3aa: CASSYSDSGTYEQYF
CDR3nt: TGTGCCAGCAGTTACTCGGATAGCGGAACCTACGAGCAGTACTTC

abundance: -
v_gene: TRBV7-9
d_gene: -
j_gene: TRBJ2-1
CDR3aa: CASSRRDPSYNEQFF
CDR3nt: TGTGCCAGCAGCCGCCGGGATCCTTCCTACAATGAGCAGTTCTTC

abundance: -
v_gene: TRBV6-4
d_gene: TRBD2
j_gene: TRBJ2-1
CDR3aa: CASSEGLAETNEQFF
CDR3nt: TGTGCCAGCAGTGAGGGACTAGCGGAGACCAATGAGCAGTTCTTC

abundance: -
v_gene: TRBV28
d_gene: TRBD2
j_gene: TRBJ2-3
CDR3aa: CASSPWKLAGGTDTQYF
CDR3nt: TGTGCCAGCAGCCCGTGGAAATTAGCGGGAGGCACAGATACGCAGTATTTT

abundance: -
v_gene: TRBV27
d_gene: -
j_gene: TRBJ2-3
CDR3aa: CATGSTDTQYF
CDR3nt: TGTGCCACGGGTAGCACAGATACGCAGTATTTT

abundance: -
v_gene: TRBV28
d_gene: TRBD1
j_gene: TRBJ2-7
CDR3aa: CASSSPDRERLWEQYF
CDR3nt: TGTGCCAGCAGTTCCCCCGACAGGGAAAGGTTATGGGAGCAGTACTTC

abundance: -
v_gene: TRBV7-6
d_gene: -
j_gene: TRBJ1-4
CDR3aa: CASSPAFTTGINEKLFF
CDR3nt: TGTGCCAGCAGTCCAGCCTTCACCACAGGGATTAATGAAAAACTGTTTTTT

abundance: -
v_gene: TRBV6-6
d_gene: TRBD1
j_gene: TRBJ1-1
CDR3aa: CASSFQTGDTEAFF
CDR3nt: TGTGCCAGCAGTTTCCAGACAGGGGACACTGAAGCTTTCTTT

abundance: -
v_gene: TRBV7-2
d_gene: TRBD2
j_gene: TRBJ2-7
CDR3aa: CASSLGGRLAGSYEQYF
CDR3nt: TGTGCCAGCAGCCTAGGAGGCCGACTAGCGGGCTCCTACGAGCAGTACTTC

abundance: -
v_gene: TRBV6-5
d_gene: -
j_gene: TRBJ1-3
CDR3aa: CASSPRGETGNTIYF
CDR3nt: TGTGCCAGCAGCCCGAGGGGGGAGACTGGAAACACCATATATTTT

abundance: once
v_gene: TRBV7-2
d_gene: -
j_gene: TRBJ2-1
CDR3aa: CASSRPPGWNEQFF
CDR3nt: TGTGCCAGCAGCAGACCTCCTGGTTGGAATGAGCAGTTCTTC

abundance: -
v_gene: TRBV4-1
d_gene: -
j_gene: TRBJ2-2
CDR3aa: CASSHPIGELFF
CDR3nt: TGCGCCAGCAGCCACCCAATCGGGGAGCTGTTTTTT

abundance: -
v_gene: TRBV19
d_gene: -
j_gene: TRBJ1-2
CDR3aa: CASSIAGNYGYTF
CDR3nt: TGTGCCAGTAGTATAGCAGGGAACTATGGCTACACCTTC

abundance: -
v_gene: TRBV5-4
d_gene: TRBD1
j_gene: TRBJ1-4
CDR3aa: CASSATGTANEKLFF
CDR3nt: TGTGCCAGCTCTGCAACCGGGACAGCAAATGAAAAACTGTTTTTT